This T cell receptor (beta chain) was retrieved from a study of regulatory T cells in long-lasting Graves disease. The time point here: newly diagnosed GD, antithyroid drugs for less than 3 months. PBMCs were the source of the RNA used for TCR sequencing. General study results and limits: Persistent patients had more shared public clonotypes (2,741) than new patients (about 920). Accuracy may have suffered from the small sample size.

Libraries of TCR beta came from iRepertoire HTBI primers plus Arm-PCR of CDR3 regions. One entry per CDR3 protein, called by TCRdb with MiXCR from the multiplex PCR reads. The table has 560,000 or so distinct CDR3 sequences, more than 15% seen once. V dropped 2 bases and J dropped 0 bases, with 8 bases sitting between them. Germline assignment: CDR1 MNHEY and CDR2 SVGEGT. This CDR3 is 14 amino acids long. In its sample, this clonotype was seen a few times. Its antigen is still unknown. Another study also made use of these data, one on T cells in Graves' hyperthyroidism and ophthalmopathy. This second study says: In blood, most of the thyroid clonotypes expanded above 0.001 were also present. Ophthalmopathy, as predicted by the model, came a median roughly 6.8 months after the prediction.

The sequence was collected from a man in his late teens or twenties with Graves disease. This specimen consisted of peripheral blood mononuclear cells (PBMCs), obtained at new diagnosis, from a patient treated with antithyroid drugs. This sequence joins TRBV6-2 or TRBV6-3 and TRBJ2-7; weak D call: TRBD2 (6 bases). The CDR3 here is CASSYGGTSYEQYF. CDR3 in DNA: TGTGCCAGCAGTTACGGCGGGACCTCCTACGAGCAGTACTTC.